This TCR beta chain was sequenced in a study of early T cells in non-severe SARS-CoV-2 infection. Study-wide background: Chains from this unsorted whole-blood bulk RNA could not be paired. General study results and limits: The matching step, a VDJdb search, favored anti-spike CD8 responses and missed private and CD4 specificities.

Unique molecular identifiers (one per individual cDNA molecule) were attached. TCRdb fed the 5' RACE reads into MiXCR, producing one record per CDR3 protein. This table holds around 93,000 distinct CDR3 sequences, approximately 12% found once. This CDR3 is 16 amino acids long. Germline assignment: CDR1 DFQATT and CDR2 SNEGSKA (reference sequence). The V gene lost 0 bases and the J gene lost 5 bases, with 19 bases spanning the gap. This clonotype was counted only a few times. The antigen remains undetermined. The specimen was whole blood, collected at baseline. This receptor was taken from an adult who was a healthcare worker with PCR-confirmed SARS-CoV-2 infection or an uninfected control (not recorded which). The rearrangement joins TRBV20-1 to TRBJ1-1, with D possibly matching TRBD1 (5 bases). CDR3 protein: CSARDLWGESNTEAFF. The CDR3 DNA sequence: TGCAGTGCTAGAGATCTTTGGGGGGAGTCGAATACTGAAGCTTTCTTT.